This T cell receptor (beta chain) was profiled in a study of T cells in Graves' hyperthyroidism and ophthalmopathy. There were TCR beta CDR3 regions amplified from RNA transcripts. The TCR CDR3 was amplified in a first-round RT-PCR using the HTBI primer set. TCRdb re-analysed the multiplex PCR reads in MiXCR, keeping a single row per CDR3 protein. Counted here are approximately 720,000 distinct CDR3 sequences, approximately 18% occurring once; the ten biggest clones make up approximately 15%. Germline V gives CDR1 SNHLY, CDR2 FYNNEI. This CDR3 contains 14 residues. V was clipped by 6 bases and J by 8 bases, with 17 bases between them. This clonotype has ten or more counts.

The sequence was obtained from a woman in her forties or fifties with Graves' hyperthyroidism that later progressed to Graves' ophthalmopathy. The chain employs TRBV2 and TRBJ1-5, with D possibly matching TRBD1 (6 bases). The material sequenced was blood. CDR3: CASRGTGRWEPQHF. CDR3 bases: TGTGCCAGCAGGGGTACAGGGAGATGGGAGCCCCAGCATTTT.